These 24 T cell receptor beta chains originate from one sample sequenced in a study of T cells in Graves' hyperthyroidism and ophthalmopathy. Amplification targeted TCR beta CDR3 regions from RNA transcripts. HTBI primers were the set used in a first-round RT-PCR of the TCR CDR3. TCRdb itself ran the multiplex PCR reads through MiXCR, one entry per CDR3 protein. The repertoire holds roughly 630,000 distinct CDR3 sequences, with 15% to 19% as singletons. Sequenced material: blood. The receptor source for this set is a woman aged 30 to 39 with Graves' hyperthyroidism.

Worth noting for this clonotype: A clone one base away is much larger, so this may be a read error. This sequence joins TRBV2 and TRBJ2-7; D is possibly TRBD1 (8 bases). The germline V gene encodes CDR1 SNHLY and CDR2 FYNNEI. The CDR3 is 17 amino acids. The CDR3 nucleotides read TGTGCCAGCAGTGAAGAGGGAGGGACAGGTCTCTCCTGCGAGCAGTACTTC. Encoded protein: CASSEEGGTGLSCEQYF.

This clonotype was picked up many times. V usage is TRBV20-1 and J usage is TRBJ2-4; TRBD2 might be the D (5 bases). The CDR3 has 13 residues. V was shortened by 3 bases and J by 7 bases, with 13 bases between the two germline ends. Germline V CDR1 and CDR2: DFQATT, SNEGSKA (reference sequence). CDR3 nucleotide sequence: TGCAGTGCTAGGCTCCCGGGGTTGAACATTCAGTACTTC. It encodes CSARLPGLNIQYF.

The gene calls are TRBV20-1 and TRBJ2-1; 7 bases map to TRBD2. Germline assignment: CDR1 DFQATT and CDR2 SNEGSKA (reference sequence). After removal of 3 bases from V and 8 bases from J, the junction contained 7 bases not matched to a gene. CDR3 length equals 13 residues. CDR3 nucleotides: TGCAGTGCTAGCCCGACTAGCAGCGATGAGCAGTTCTTC. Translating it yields CSASPTSSDEQFF.

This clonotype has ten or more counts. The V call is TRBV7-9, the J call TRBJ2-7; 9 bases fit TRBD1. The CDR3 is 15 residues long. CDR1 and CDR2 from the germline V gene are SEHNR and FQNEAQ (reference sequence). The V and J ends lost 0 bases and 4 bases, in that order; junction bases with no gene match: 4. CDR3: CASSLAGTGLYEQYF. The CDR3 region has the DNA TGTGCCAGCAGCTTAGCGGGGACAGGGCTTTACGAGCAGTACTTC.

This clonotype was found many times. The CDR3 sequence: CASSPGLAGGYTDTQYF. In nucleotides, the CDR3 is TGTGCCAGCAGCCCGGGACTAGCGGGAGGCTACACAGATACGCAGTATTTT. V is TRBV2 and J is TRBJ2-3, with 15 nucleotides matching TRBD2. V lost 6 bases and J lost 2; bases outside the gene matches: 6. The germline V gene encodes CDR1 SNHLY and CDR2 FYNNEI. The CDR3 extends over 17 amino acids.

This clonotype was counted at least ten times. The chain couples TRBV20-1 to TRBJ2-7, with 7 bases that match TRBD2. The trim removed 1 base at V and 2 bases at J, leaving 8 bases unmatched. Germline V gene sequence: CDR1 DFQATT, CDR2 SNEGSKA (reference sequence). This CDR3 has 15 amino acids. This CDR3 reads CSARVGGEGPYEQYF. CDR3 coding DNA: TGCAGTGCTAGAGTTGGAGGGGAGGGCCCCTACGAGCAGTACTTC.

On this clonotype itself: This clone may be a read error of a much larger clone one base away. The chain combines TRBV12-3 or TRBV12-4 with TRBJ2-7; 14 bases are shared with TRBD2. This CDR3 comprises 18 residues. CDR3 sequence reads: CAGSDRMGLAGDSYEQYF. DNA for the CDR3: TGTGCCGGCAGTGACAGGATGGGACTAGCGGGAGACTCCTACGAGCAGTACTTC.

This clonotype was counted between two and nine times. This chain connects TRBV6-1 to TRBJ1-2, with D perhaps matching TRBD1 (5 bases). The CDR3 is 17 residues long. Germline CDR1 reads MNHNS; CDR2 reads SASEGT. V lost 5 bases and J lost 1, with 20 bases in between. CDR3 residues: CASSSGTYDRDNYGYTF. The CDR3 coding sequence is TGTGCCAGCAGTTCCGGGACTTATGATCGTGATAACTATGGCTACACCTTC.

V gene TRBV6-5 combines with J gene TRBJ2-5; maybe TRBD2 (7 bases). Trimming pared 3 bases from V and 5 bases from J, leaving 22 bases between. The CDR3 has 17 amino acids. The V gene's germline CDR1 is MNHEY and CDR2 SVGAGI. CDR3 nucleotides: TGTGCCAGCAGTTATAGGGGGGGGACGGGAGGCCGGGAGACCCAGTACTTC. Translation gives CASSYRGGTGGRETQYF.

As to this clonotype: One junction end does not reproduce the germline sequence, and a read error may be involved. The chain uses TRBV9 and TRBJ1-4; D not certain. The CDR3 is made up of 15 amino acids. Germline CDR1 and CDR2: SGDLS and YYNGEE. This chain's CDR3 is CASSVAGFTNEELFF. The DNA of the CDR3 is TGTGCCAGCAGCGTAGCGGGCTTCACAAATGAAGAACTGTTTTTT.

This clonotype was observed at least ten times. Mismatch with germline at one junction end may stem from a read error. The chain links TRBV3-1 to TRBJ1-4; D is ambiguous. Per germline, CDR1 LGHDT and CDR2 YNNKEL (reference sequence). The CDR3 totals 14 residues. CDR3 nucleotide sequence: TGTGCCAGCAGCCAAGATCTCCTGGGAGAAAGACTGTTTTTT. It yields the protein CASSQDLLGERLFF.

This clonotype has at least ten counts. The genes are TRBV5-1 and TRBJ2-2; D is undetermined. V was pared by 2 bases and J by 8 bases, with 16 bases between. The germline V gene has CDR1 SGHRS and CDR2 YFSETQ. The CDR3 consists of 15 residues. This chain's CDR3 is CASSLDRPTVGELFF. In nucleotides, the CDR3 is TGCGCCAGCAGCTTAGACCGGCCCACCGTAGGGGAGCTGTTTTTT.

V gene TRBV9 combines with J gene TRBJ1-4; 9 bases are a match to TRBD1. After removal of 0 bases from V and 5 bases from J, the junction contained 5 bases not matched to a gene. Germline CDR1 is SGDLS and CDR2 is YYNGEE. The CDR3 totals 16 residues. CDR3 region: CASSVAPGQGNEKLFF. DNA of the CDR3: TGTGCCAGCAGCGTAGCCCCGGGACAGGGAAATGAAAAACTGTTTTTT.

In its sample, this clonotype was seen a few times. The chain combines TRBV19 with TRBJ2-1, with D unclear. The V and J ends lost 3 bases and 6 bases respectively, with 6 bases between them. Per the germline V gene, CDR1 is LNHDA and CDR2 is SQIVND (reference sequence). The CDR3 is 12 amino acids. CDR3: CASSIFSNEQFF. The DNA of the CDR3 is TGTGCCAGTAGTATTTTCAGCAATGAGCAGTTCTTC.

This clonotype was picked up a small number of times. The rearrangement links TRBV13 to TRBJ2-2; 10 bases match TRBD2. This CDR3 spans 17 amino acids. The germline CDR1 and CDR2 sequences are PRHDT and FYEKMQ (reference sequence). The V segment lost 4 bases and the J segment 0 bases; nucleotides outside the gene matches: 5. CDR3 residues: CASSSWTSGTNTGELFF. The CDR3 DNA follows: TGTGCCAGCAGCTCCTGGACTAGCGGAACGAACACCGGGGAGCTGTTTTTT.

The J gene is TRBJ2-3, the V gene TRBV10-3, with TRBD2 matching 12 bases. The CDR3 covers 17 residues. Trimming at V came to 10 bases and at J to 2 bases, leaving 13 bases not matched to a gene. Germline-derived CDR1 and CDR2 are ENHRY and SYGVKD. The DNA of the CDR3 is TGTGCCAGCAGAACCTCTACTAGCGGGAGGAACACAGATACGCAGTATTTT. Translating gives CASRTSTSGRNTDTQYF.

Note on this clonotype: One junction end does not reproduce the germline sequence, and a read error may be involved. CDR3: CASSQGMTDTQYF. CDR3 coding DNA: TGCGCCAGCAGCCAAGGTATGACAGATACGCAGTATTTT. V is TRBV7-2 and J is TRBJ2-3; D uncertain. Germline loops: CDR1 SGHTA, CDR2 FQGNSA. This CDR3 contains 13 residues.

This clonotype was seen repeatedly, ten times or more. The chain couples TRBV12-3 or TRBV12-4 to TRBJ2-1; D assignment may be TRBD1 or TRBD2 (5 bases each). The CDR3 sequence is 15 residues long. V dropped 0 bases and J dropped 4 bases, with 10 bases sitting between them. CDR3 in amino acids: CASSLARDQYNEQFF. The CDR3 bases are TGTGCCAGCAGTTTAGCCCGGGACCAGTACAATGAGCAGTTCTTC.

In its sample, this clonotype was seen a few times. CDR3 residues: CASSFIQGAKGELFF. CDR3 DNA: TGTGCCAGCAGTTTCATCCAGGGGGCAAAGGGGGAGCTGTTTTTT. The chain links TRBV27 to TRBJ2-2, with 8 nucleotides matching TRBD1. The germline CDR1 and CDR2 sequences are MNHEY and SMNVEV (reference sequence). The CDR3 runs to 15 residues. V lost 3 bases, J lost 8 bases, and 8 bases stayed unmatched.

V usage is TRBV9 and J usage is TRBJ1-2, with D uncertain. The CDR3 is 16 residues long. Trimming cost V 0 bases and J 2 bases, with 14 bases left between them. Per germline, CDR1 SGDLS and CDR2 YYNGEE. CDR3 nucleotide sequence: TGTGCCAGCAGCGTAGGACCCGGCCATTCGAACTATGGCTACACCTTC. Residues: CASSVGPGHSNYGYTF.

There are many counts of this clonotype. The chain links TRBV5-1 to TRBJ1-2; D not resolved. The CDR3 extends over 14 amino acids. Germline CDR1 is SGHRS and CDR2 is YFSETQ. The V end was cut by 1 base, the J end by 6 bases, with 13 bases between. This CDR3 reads CASSLSAGYHGYTF. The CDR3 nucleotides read TGCGCCAGCAGCTTGAGTGCTGGGTACCATGGCTACACCTTC.

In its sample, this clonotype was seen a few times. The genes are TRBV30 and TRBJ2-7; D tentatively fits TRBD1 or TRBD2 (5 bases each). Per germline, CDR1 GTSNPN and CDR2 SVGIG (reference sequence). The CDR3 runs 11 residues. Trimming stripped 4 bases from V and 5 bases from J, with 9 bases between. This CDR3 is CAWTGTHEQYF. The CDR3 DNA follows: TGTGCCTGGACAGGGACCCACGAGCAGTACTTC.

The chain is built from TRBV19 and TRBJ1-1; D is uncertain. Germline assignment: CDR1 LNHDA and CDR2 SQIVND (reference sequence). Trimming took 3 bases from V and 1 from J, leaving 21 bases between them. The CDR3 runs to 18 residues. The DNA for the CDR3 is TGTGCCAGTAGTATTTATCCCCCTTTGGAAGATTCGAACACTGAAGCTTTCTTT. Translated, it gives CASSIYPPLEDSNTEAFF.

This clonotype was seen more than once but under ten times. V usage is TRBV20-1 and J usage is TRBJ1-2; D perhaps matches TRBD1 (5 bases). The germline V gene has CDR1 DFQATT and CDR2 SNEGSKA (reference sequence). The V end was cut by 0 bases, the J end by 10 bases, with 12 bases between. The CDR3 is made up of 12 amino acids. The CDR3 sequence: CSAREPGPSYTF. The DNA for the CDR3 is TGCAGTGCTAGAGAGCCGGGACCTTCCTACACCTTC.